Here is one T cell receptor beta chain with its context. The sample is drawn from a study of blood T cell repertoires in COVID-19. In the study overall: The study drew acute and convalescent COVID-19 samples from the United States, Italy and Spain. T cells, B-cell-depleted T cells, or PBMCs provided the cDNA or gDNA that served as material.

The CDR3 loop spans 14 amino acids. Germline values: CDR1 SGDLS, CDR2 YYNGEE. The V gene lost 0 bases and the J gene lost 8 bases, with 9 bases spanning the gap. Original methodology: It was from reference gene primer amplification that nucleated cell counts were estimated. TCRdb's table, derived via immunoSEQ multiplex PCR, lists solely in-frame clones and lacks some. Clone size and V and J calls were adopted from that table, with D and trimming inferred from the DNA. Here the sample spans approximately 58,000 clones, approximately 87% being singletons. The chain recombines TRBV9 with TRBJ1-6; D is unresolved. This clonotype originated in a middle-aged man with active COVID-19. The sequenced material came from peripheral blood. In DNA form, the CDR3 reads TGTGCCAGCAGCGTAGGAACTCGGGATTCACCCCTCCACTTT. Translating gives CASSVGTRDSPLHF.